This TCR beta chain is from a study of T cell responses to AZD1222 COVID-19 vaccine. Overall study findings and caveats: At baseline, just six or seven AZD1222 recipients tested seropositive.

In its sample, this clone was seen once. Its antigen remains unidentified. Only in-frame clones appear in the TCRdb table, and some are missing; sequencing was by immunoSEQ multiplex PCR. The table records tens of thousands of clones, around nine tenths of them present only once. V was pared by 1 base and J by 3 bases, with 10 bases between. Germline V gives CDR1 SGHAT, CDR2 FQNNGV. This CDR3 is built from 16 residues. The sequence came from an adult in good health. The chain joins TRBV11-2 to TRBJ1-6; D gene unclear. The sample consisted of peripheral blood, taken on day 0 of AZD1222 vaccination. CDR3: CASSLVPANYNSPLHF. In DNA form, the CDR3 reads TGTGCCAGCAGCTTAGTGCCAGCGAACTATAATTCACCCCTCCACTTT.